The source of this TCR beta chain is a study of blood T cell repertoires in COVID-19. The overall study: Italy, Spain and the United States were the sources of the convalescent and acute COVID-19 samples. T cells, B-cell-depleted T cells, or PBMCs provided the cDNA or gDNA that served as material.

Recruits, aged roughly 18 to 90 years, lived in 24 US areas. Cohort allocation depended upon clinical history that participants reported. Measured with immunoSEQ multiplex PCR; TCRdb has only the in-frame clones, and not every one. The sample lists some 350,000 clones; more than 70% were seen once. The clonotype originates from a woman in her 30s who had recovered from COVID-19. The sample consisted of PBMCs or T cells enriched from blood (not recorded which).

In DNA form, the CDR3 reads TGTGCCAGCAGCCAATCGGAAGGGGGCGGCAACGAGCAGTACTTC. It encodes CASSQSEGGGNEQYF. The J gene is TRBJ2-7, the V gene TRBV16, with 7 bases matching TRBD1. CDR3 length equals 15 residues. The germline CDR1 and CDR2 sequences are KGHSY and FQNENV. Losses at the gene ends were 0 bases for V and 5 bases for J; bases not matched to a gene: 7.